This T cell receptor (beta chain) originates from a study of Ad26.COV2.S vaccination and SARS-CoV-2 variants. The treatment is: 15 to 20 received Ad26.COV2.S at low or high dose, single or two shots; several received placebo; per-sample allocation not given. Vaccine and placebo recipients were sampled on day 63 after the first injection. An Ad26 vector expressing Wuhan-strain SARS-CoV-2 spike served as the vaccine. Clones were sequenced by immunoSEQ multiplex PCR, and TCRdb holds only the in-frame ones, with some missing. The data hold a few hundred thousand clones, with 80% to 95% observed a single time. This material consisted of peripheral blood, taken in a trial of Ad26.COV2.S vaccine versus placebo. This sequence was found in a person aged 18 to 59 who received the Ad26.COV2.S COVID-19 vaccine or a placebo.

The chain's CDR3 is CASRLAVNRSYEQYF. The DNA of the CDR3 is TGTGCAAGTCGCTTAGCTGTAAACCGCTCCTACGAGCAGTACTTC. The chain uses TRBV12-2 and TRBJ2-7. TRBV12-2 is an annotated pseudogene. The CDR3 contains 15 residues.